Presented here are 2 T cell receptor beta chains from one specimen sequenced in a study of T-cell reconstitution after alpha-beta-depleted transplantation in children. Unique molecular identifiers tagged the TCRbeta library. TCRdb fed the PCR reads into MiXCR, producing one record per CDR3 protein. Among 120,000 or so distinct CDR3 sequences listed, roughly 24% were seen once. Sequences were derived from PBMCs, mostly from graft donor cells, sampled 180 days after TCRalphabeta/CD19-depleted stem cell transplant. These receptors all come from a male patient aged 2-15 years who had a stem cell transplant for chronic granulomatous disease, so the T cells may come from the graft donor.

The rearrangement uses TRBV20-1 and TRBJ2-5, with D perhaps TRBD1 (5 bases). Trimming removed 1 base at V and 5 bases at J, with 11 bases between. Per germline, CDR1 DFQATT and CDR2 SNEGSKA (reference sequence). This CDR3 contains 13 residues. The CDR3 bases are TGCAGTGCTAGAGGGGGCAGGTCGGAGACCCAGTACTTC. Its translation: CSARGGRSETQYF.

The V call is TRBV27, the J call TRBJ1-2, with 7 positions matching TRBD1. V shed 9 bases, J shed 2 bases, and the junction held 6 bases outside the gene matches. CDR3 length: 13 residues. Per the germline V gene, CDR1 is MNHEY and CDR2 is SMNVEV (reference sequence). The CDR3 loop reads CASRDSANYGYTF. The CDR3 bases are TGTGCCAGTAGGGACAGCGCCAACTATGGCTACACCTTC.